The next 16 T cell receptor beta chains were all read from a single sample in a study of T cell clonotyping in hematopoietic cell transplantation (dated by TCRdb to about 2021). The time point label, as the study defines it: recipient sample about 28 days before transplant, after cytoreduction. Libraries were built with the immunoSEQ multiplex PCR assay. The table comes from immuneACCESS by way of TCRdb, which keeps in-frame sequences with V and J called. Part of the clones is missing from these tables; in studies checked, under half for an unresolved V gene and the rest for unknown reasons. The sample table lists around 25,000 clones, roughly three quarters of them with a count of one. Together, the top ten hold about 6% of the sample. The sample was peripheral blood mononuclear cells, taken before stem cell transplant. The receptors derive from a man aged 50 to 59 with myelodysplastic syndrome. Some clones in this sample may be carry-over from other donors' samples.

The chain has TRBV5-5 and TRBJ2-5; 7 bases match TRBD1. Losses at the gene ends were 2 bases for V and 3 bases for J; bases not matched to a gene: 7. The CDR3 is 15 amino acids. Germline loops: CDR1 SGHKS, CDR2 YYEKEE (reference sequence). In DNA, the CDR3 is TGTGCCAGCAGCTTTCAGGGGGTTGGGGAAGAGACCCAGTACTTC. Its protein is CASSFQGVGEETQYF.

The gene calls are TRBV5-1 and TRBJ2-6; possible D gene TRBD2, 5 bases. V was shortened by 2 bases and J by 2 bases, with 8 bases between the two germline ends. CDR3 length: 15 residues. Germline V CDR1 and CDR2: SGHRS, YFSETQ. The CDR3 DNA reads as TGCGCCAGCAGCTTTACGGGGACTGGGGCCAACGTCCTGACTTTC. It specifies CASSFTGTGANVLTF.

The gene calls are TRBV27 and TRBJ2-3, with D uncertain. Germline CDR1 and CDR2: MNHEY and SMNVEV (reference sequence). This CDR3 spans 12 amino acids. V lost 5 bases, J lost 1 base, and 4 bases lay in between. This CDR3 reads CASSHGTDTQYF. Written as DNA, the CDR3 is TGTGCCAGCAGTCACGGCACAGATACGCAGTATTTT.

The CDR3 here is CASSPSESREQYF. The CDR3 DNA is TGTGCCAGCAGCCCCTCGGAGTCGAGGGAGCAGTACTTC. The V gene is TRBV7-6, the J gene TRBJ2-7; D uncertain. V gave up 5 bases and J gave up 7 bases, with 15 bases separating them. The CDR3 contains 13 residues. Germline assignment: CDR1 SGHVS and CDR2 FNYEAQ.

The chain employs TRBV28 and TRBJ2-7; 8 positions agree with TRBD1. This CDR3 has 14 residues. Trimming took 7 bases from V and 0 from J; bases not matched to a gene: 5. Germline-derived CDR1 and CDR2 are MDHEN and SYDVKM. CDR3 loop: CASTKTGGSYEQYF. The CDR3, as DNA: TGTGCCAGCACCAAAACAGGGGGCTCCTACGAGCAGTACTTC.

The rearrangement links TRBV30 to TRBJ1-1, with 10 nucleotides matching TRBD1. The V gene end was trimmed by 8 bases and the J gene end by 4 bases; junction bases not matched to a gene: 7. The CDR3 extends over 13 amino acids. CDR1 is GTSNPN, CDR2 SVGIG, per germline (reference sequence). CDR3 DNA: TGTGCCCGGACAGGGGGGAAGGGCACTGAAGCTTTCTTT. It is translated as CARTGGKGTEAFF. Together with reference TRBV30 and TRBJ1-1, the CDR3 gives the full variable domain: SQTIHQWPATLVQPVGSPLSLECTVEGTSNPNLYWYRQAAGRGLQLLFYSVGIGQISSEVPQNLSASRPQDRQFILSSKKLLLSDSGFYLCARTGGKGTEAFFGQGTRLTVV.

This clone was recorded a few times. The rearrangement links TRBV10-2 to TRBJ2-5; no reliable D call. The V end lost 2 bases, the J end lost 11 bases, and 15 bases lay between the germline ends. CDR1 is WSHSY, CDR2 SAAADI, per germline. There are 13 residues in the CDR3. The CDR3 bases are TGCGCCAGCAGTGAGCCTGGATTTGGTGGGCAGTACTTC. Translated, it gives CASSEPGFGGQYF.

This clone came up a few times. V is TRBV19 and J is TRBJ2-2; D gene unclear. The CDR3 runs to 11 residues. With 3 bases removed from V and 6 bases from J, the gap between germline ends came to 2 bases. The germline CDR1 and CDR2 sequences are LNHDA and SQIVND (reference sequence). CDR3 in amino acids: CASSMSGELFF. The CDR3 nucleotides read TGTGCCAGTAGTATGTCCGGGGAGCTGTTTTTT.

Regarding this clone: The junction does not match germline at one end; this may be a read error. This chain connects TRBV7-6 to TRBJ1-5, with a possible D match to TRBD1 (6 bases). This CDR3 spans 17 amino acids. Looked up from germline, CDR1 is SGHVS and CDR2 is FNYEAQ. CDR3 DNA: TGTGCCAGCAGCGGGGACCCCGGACAGTATAGCAATCAGCTCCAGCATTTT. This translates into CASSGDPGQYSNQLQHF.

The chain uses TRBV10-1 and TRBJ2-7; TRBD2 matches at 8 bases. With 2 bases clipped from V and 3 bases from J, the junction kept 0 bases outside the gene matches. Germline values: CDR1 WNHNN, CDR2 SYGVQD (reference sequence). The CDR3 loop spans 13 amino acids. CDR3 coding DNA: TGCGCCAGCAGTGAGCGGGAGGGCTACGAGCAGTACTTC. Protein sequence: CASSEREGYEQYF.

V is TRBV28 and J is TRBJ2-2; 7 bases fit TRBD1. V was clipped by 2 bases and J by 3 bases; unmatched bases: 0. The CDR3 has 14 residues. The germline CDR1 and CDR2 sequences are MDHEN and SYDVKM. In DNA, the CDR3 is TGTGCCAGCAGTTTACAGGGGGACACCGGGGAGCTGTTTTTT. Translated, it gives CASSLQGDTGELFF. Supplemented by reference TRBV28 and TRBJ2-2, the full variable domain reads DVKVTQSSRYLVKRTGEKVFLECVQDMDHENMFWYRQDPGLGLRLIYFSYDVKMKEKGDIPEGYSVSREKKERFSLILESASTNQTSMYLCASSLQGDTGELFFGEGSRLTVL.

V is TRBV6-5 and J is TRBJ2-7; D is ambiguous. Trimming took off 3 bases at V and 7 bases at J, with 7 bases between the two ends. The germline CDR1 and CDR2 sequences are MNHEY and SVGAGI. The CDR3 length is 11 residues. In DNA, the CDR3 is TGTGCCAGCAGTTATATGGGTGAGCAGTACTTC. Protein: CASSYMGEQYF.

The chain uses TRBV6-5 and TRBJ1-2; no clear D. CDR1 is MNHEY, CDR2 SVGAGI, per germline. CDR3 length equals 14 residues. The germline V and J ends were trimmed by 4 bases and 8 bases, with 17 bases remaining between them. The CDR3 region is CASSSTRGVEGYTF. The CDR3 coding sequence is TGTGCCAGCAGTTCGACCCGTGGGGTTGAAGGCTACACCTTC.

This clone has just one count. The gene calls are TRBV28 and TRBJ1-2, with D possibly matching TRBD1 (6 bases). Trimming took off 8 bases at V and 4 bases at J, with 14 bases between the two ends. Looked up from germline, CDR1 is MDHEN and CDR2 is SYDVKM. The CDR3 extends over 13 amino acids. CDR3 region: CASFWGAGYGYTF. The CDR3 DNA reads as TGTGCCAGCTTTTGGGGGGCTGGCTATGGCTACACCTTC.

This clone was seen a handful of times. The gene calls are TRBV7-3 and TRBJ2-1; possibly TRBD1 or TRBD2 for D (6 bases each). V lost 5 bases and J 4 bases, leaving 15 bases between the germline ends. The CDR3 runs 15 residues. Germline CDR1 and CDR2: SGHTA and FQGTGA. For the CDR3, the DNA is TGTGCCAGCAGCGTGGACGGGGGCCCATACAATGAGCAGTTCTTC. This encodes CASSVDGGPYNEQFF. The variable domain in full, completed from reference TRBV7-3 and TRBJ2-1, reads GAGVSQTPSNKVTEKGKYVELRCDPISGHTALYWYRQSLGQGPEFLIYFQGTGAADDSGLPNDRFFAVRPEGSVSTLKIQRTERGDSAVYLCASSVDGGPYNEQFFGPGTRLTVL.

This clone was detected a few times. The chain links TRBV4-2 to TRBJ2-7; D gene unclear. The germline CDR1 and CDR2 sequences are LGHNA and YNFKEQ. There are 14 residues in the CDR3. V dropped 1 base and J dropped 2 bases, with 9 bases sitting between them. The CDR3 spells CASSQVPGPYEQYF. The CDR3 DNA reads as TGTGCCAGCAGCCAAGTCCCGGGTCCCTACGAGCAGTACTTC.